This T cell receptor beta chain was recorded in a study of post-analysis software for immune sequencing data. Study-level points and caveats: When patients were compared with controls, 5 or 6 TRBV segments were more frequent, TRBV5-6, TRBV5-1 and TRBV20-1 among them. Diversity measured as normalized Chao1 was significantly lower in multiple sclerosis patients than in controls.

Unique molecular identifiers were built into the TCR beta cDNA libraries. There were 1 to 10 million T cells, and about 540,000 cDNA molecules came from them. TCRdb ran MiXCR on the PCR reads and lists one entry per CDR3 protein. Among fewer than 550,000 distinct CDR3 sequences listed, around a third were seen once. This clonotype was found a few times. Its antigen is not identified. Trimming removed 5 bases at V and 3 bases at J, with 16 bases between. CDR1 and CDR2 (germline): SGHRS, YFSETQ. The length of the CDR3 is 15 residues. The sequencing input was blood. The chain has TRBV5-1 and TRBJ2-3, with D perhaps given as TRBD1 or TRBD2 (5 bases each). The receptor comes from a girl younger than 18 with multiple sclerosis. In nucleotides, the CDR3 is TGCGCCAGCAGTGGACGAGGGGCCCCTACAGATACGCAGTATTTT. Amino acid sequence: CASSGRGAPTDTQYF.